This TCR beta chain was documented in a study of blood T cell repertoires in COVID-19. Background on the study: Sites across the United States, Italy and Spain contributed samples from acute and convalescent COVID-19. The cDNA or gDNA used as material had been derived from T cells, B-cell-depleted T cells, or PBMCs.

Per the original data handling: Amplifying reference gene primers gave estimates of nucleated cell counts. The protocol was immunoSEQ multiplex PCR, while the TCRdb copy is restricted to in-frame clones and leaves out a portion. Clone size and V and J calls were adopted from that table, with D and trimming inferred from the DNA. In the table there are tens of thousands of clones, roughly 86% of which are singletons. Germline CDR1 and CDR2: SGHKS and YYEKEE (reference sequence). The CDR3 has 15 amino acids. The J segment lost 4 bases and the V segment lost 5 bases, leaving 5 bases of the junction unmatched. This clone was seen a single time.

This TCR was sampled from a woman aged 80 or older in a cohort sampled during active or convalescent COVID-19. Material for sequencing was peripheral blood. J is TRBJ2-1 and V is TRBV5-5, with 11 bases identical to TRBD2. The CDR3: CASRWGTSGYNEQFF. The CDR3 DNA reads TGTGCCAGCAGATGGGGGACTAGCGGATACAATGAGCAGTTCTTC.